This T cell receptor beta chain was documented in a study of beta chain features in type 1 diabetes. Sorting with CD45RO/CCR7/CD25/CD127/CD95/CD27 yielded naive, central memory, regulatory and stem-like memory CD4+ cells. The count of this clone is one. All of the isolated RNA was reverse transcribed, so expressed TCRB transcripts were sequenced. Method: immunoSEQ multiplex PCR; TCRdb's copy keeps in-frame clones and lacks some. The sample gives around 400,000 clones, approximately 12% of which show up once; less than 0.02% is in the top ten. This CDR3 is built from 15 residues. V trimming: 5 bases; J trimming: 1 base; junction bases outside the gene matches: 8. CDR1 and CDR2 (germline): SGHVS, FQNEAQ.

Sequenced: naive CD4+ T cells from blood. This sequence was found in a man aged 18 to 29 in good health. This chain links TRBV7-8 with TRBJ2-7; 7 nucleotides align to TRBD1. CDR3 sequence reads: CASSPYRGRSYEQYF. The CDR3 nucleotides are TGTGCCAGCAGCCCATACAGGGGTAGGTCCTACGAGCAGTACTTC.